This TCR beta chain was recorded in a study of human T cells and chemical hapten exposure (dated by TCRdb to about 2021). In the study overall: For sensitization, 2% DPC in acetone was applied to a roughly 2 cm by roughly 2 cm area of upper inner arm skin. Patients additionally received weekly therapeutic DPC doses to the scalp throughout the approximately 25-week study period. Patch testing was done on the upper back using Finn chambers containing 0.01% DPC, and results were scored after 6 days according to International Contact Dermatitis Research Group standards. The mostly female patient cohort included alopecia areata with under or over 50% scalp involvement, alopecia totalis and alopecia universalis. Libraries were combined into a pool for sequencing, and differences in TCR yield between samples came mainly from small differences in library volumes within the pool. This study followed changes in the peripheral blood TCR repertoire in vivo during primary and secondary sensitization of alopecia patients to the hapten diphenylcyclopropenone (DPC). Blood samples were taken from patients before sensitization (week 0) and at 2, 6 and about 24 weeks after DPC sensitization. For TCR sequencing, blood came from over 25 alopecia patients at anywhere from one to four time points (pre-sensitization, 2, 6 and 24 weeks). Both TCR alpha and TCR beta chains were sequenced from each blood RNA sample. Results the study describes overall, beyond this receptor: No change with DPC sensitization was found in the number of TCRs above 1 in 1000 frequency, and no evidence of global repertoire structure alterations was found. After repeated subsampling, the strength of the expansion versus patch-test correlation and the threshold at which it became significant changed. Patch test score correlated positively with the number of PT1 expanded TCRs, reaching significance at thresholds 8, 16 and 32 but not at 4. Compared with pre-sensitization or healthy control sets, expanded TCRs formed significantly more large CDR3 similarity clusters, which is consistent with antigen-driven responses. Because all patients had alopecia, a presumed autoimmune disease, the immune response of the patients might differ from that of healthy individuals.

The CDR3, cysteine through phenylalanine, is 13 amino acids long. CDR3 DNA only is kept here, 39 bases in frame from base 1. From a lookup of the germline V gene (reference sequence), CDR1 and CDR2 are LNHNV and YYDKDF. V ends up 6 bases short and J 2 bases short, with an unmatched junction base count of 4. Library preparation employed RACE. Sequenced on a NextSeq 500. During library preparation, unique molecular identifiers were attached to individual cDNA molecules so that TCRs could be counted quantitatively and reproducibly. Per the source publication's procedure: The median number of TCRs per sample was roughly 100,000, ranging from about 23,224 to 750,000. V, J and CDR3 annotation of the TCR reads was performed with the Decombinator software suite. For PS versus PT1 abundance plots, all samples were subsampled to the same number of TCRs (28,000). Expanded TCRs were defined as absent before sensitization and observed at least eight times at the 2-week time point. In TCRdb, the public reads were trimmed at Q25 with fastp and aligned with MiXCR, with productive beta chains retained. Merged by CDR3 protein, the rows form single entries marked with the most common genes and DNA. These V and J calls originate from TCRdb's pipeline instead of the authors' own analysis. Here the sample has around 44,000 distinct CDR3 sequences; about 4.2% occur a single time. The top ten clonotypes cover roughly 24% of the sample.

The time point label on this specimen signifies: patch test 1, 2 weeks after DPC sensitization. The treatment or condition label, read with the paper, signifies: therapeutic diphenylcyclopropenone sensitization with weekly scalp DPC. Unfractionated whole blood was collected in Tempus Blood RNA tubes, and total RNA was extracted from that blood. At each patch-test visit, blood was drawn before the patch test was applied. Patients were considered eligible if aged 18 to 70, diagnosed with alopecia and deemed suitable for DPC therapy, and patients were excluded if pregnant. Note on this clonotype: Its target antigen remains unknown. No base qualities exist here, and no much larger clone lies one base off it.

Sample: whole blood, taken in connection with sensitization to the hapten diphenylcyclopropenone (DPC). The receptor's source is a man aged 50 to 60 with alopecia areata. Some clones in this sample may be carry-over from other donors' samples. Rearrangement joined TRBV15 to TRBJ2-7; TRBD2 aligns with 7 central bases. The CDR3 region reads CATRVRGAYEQYF. The nucleotide sequence reads TGTGCCACCAGAGTCCGGGGGGCCTACGAGCAGTACTTC.